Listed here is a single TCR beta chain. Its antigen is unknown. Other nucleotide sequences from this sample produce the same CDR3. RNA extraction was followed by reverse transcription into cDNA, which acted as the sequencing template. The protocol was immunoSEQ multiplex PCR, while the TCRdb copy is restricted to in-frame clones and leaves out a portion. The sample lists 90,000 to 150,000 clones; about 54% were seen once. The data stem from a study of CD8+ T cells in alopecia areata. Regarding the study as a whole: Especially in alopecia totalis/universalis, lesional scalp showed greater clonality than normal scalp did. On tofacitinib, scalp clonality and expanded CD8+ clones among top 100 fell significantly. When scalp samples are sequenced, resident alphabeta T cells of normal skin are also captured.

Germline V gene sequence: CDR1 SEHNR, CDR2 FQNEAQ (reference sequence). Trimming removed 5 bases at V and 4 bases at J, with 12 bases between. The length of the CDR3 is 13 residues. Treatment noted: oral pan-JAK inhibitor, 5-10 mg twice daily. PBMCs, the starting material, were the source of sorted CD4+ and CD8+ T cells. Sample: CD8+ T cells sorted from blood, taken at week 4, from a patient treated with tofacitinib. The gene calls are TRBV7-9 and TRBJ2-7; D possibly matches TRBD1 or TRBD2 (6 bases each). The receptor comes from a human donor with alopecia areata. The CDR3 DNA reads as TGTGCCAGCAGCCCACCGGGGGCATACGAGCAGTACTTC. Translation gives CASSPPGAYEQYF.